A single sample is the source of the 6 T cell receptor beta chains below, sequenced in a study of human T cells and chemical hapten exposure. Time point here: patch test 1, 2 weeks after DPC sensitization. Specified treatment: therapeutic diphenylcyclopropenone sensitization with weekly scalp DPC. TCRdb reprocessed the RACE reads via MiXCR and lists one record per CDR3 protein. There are roughly 100,000 distinct CDR3 sequences in the sample; approximately 11% occur only once, and around 3.5% lies in the top ten. The sequenced sample was whole blood, obtained in connection with sensitization to the hapten diphenylcyclopropenone (DPC). The source is a woman aged 40 to 50 with alopecia areata. Some clones in this sample may be carry-over from other donors' samples.

The rearrangement links TRBV7-6 to TRBJ2-7, with 8 bases identical to TRBD2. This CDR3 has 15 residues. The trim removed 5 bases at V and 6 bases at J, leaving 12 bases unmatched. The V gene's germline CDR1 is SGHVS and CDR2 FNYEAQ. The CDR3 coding sequence is TGTGCCAGCAGCCCCGCCGGGGGGGCGTATTCCGAGCAGTACTTC. The encoded protein is CASSPAGGAYSEQYF. The complete variable domain, with remaining parts taken from reference TRBV7-6 and TRBJ2-7, reads GAGVSQSPRYKVTKRGQDVALRCDPISGHVSLYWYRQALGQGPEFLTYFNYEAQQDKSGLPNDRFSAERPEGSISTLTIQRTEQRDSAMYRCASSPAGGAYSEQYFGPGTRLTVT.

The chain joins TRBV29-1 to TRBJ2-7; D is unclear. V was cut by 6 bases and J by 2 bases, with 11 bases left in between. This CDR3 region has 12 residues. From germline, CDR1 is SQVTM and CDR2 ANQGSEA. The chain's CDR3 is CSVRDIPYEQYF. The CDR3 DNA is TGCAGCGTCCGAGATATACCCTACGAGCAGTACTTC.

As DNA, the CDR3 is TGCAGTGCTAGAGCCCCCGGACAGGTGGATTCACCCCTCCACTTT. Amino acid sequence: CSARAPGQVDSPLHF. The genes are TRBV20-1 and TRBJ1-6, with 7 bases lining up with TRBD1. Germline CDR1 DFQATT, CDR2 SNEGSKA (reference sequence). This CDR3 spans 15 amino acids. V was pared by 1 base and J by 8 bases, with 8 bases of the junction left unmatched.

This clonotype has at least ten counts. The chain employs TRBV5-1 and TRBJ2-3; D could derive from TRBD1 or TRBD2 (5 bases each). The CDR3 consists of 15 residues. Germline V CDR1 and CDR2: SGHRS, YFSETQ. The V gene lost 2 bases and the J gene lost 6 bases, with 16 bases spanning the gap. The CDR3 DNA follows: TGCGCCAGCAGCTTCCAGGACGGGACGGTCGATACGCAGTATTTT. Its translation: CASSFQDGTVDTQYF.

The gene calls are TRBV2 and TRBJ1-1; D is ambiguous. This CDR3 comprises 12 residues. Germline CDR1 SNHLY, CDR2 FYNNEI. The V gene lost 0 bases and the J gene lost 5 bases, with 4 bases spanning the gap. This CDR3 is CASSEAITEAFF. CDR3 DNA sequence: TGTGCCAGCAGTGAAGCTATAACTGAAGCTTTCTTT.

This clonotype was seen at least ten times. This rearrangement joins TRBV20-1 to TRBJ2-7; the D gene could be TRBD1 or TRBD2 (5 bases each). Germline loops: CDR1 DFQATT, CDR2 SNEGSKA (reference sequence). Trimming left V 0 bases short and J 2 bases short, with 11 bases between. This CDR3 contains 14 residues. The CDR3 reads CSARDGTSTYEQYF. The DNA for the CDR3 is TGCAGTGCTAGAGACGGGACGTCAACCTACGAGCAGTACTTC.